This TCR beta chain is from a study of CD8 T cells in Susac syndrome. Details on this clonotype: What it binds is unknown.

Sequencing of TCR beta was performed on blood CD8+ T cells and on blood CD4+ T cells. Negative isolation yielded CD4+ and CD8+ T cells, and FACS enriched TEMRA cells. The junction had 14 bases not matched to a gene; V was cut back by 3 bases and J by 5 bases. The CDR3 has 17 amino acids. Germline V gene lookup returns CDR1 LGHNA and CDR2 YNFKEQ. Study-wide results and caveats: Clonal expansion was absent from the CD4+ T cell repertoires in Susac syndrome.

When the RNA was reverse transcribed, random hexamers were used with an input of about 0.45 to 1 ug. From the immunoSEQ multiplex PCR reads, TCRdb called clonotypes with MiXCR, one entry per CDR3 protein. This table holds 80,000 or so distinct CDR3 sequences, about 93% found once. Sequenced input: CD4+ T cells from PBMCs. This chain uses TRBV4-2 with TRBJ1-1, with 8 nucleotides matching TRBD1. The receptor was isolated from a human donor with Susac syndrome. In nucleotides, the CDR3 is TGTGCCAGCAGCCACGGTGGGGCCAGACAGGGGAGTACTGAAGCTTTCTTT. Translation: CASSHGGARQGSTEAFF.